Below are 26 T cell receptor beta chains sequenced from a single sample in a study of tumor-infiltrating lymphocytes in primary liver carcinoma. From unsorted bulk tissue weighing about 20-32 mg, DNA and RNA were co-extracted. TCR beta cDNA was reverse-transcribed from about 500 ng of total RNA. The reaction used a constant-region primer and ProtoScript II reverse transcriptase. Sequencing libraries for TCR beta derived from three nested multiplex PCR rounds that used slightly modified ARM-PCR. Rounds one and two of PCR, each of roughly 10 cycles, were primed with TRBV1-TRBV30 forward primers and a C-beta reverse primer. TCRdb itself ran the multiplex PCR reads through MiXCR, one entry per CDR3 protein. This sample has 90,000 to 150,000 distinct CDR3 sequences, with 55% to 65% found just once. The sample comprised liver tumor tissue from sampling region 1. The subset was: tumor region T1, superior pole. Receptor source: a woman aged 55-75 years with primary liver carcinoma and hepatitis B virus infection.

On this clonotype itself: A much larger clone sits a single nucleotide away, making a read error possible. The chain combines TRBV28 with TRBJ2-1; 8 bases align to TRBD2. The V gene's germline CDR1 is MDHEN and CDR2 SYDVKM. With 1 base clipped from V and 0 bases from J, the junction kept 8 bases outside the gene matches. This CDR3 contains 18 residues. For the CDR3, the DNA is TGTGCCAGCAGTTTATCCCTGGGACTAGGAAGCTCCTACAATGAGCAGTTCTTC. It codes for CASSLSLGLGSSYNEQFF.

In its sample, this clonotype was seen a few times. V and J are TRBV5-6 and TRBJ2-1; TRBD2 matches at 11 bases. This CDR3 comprises 16 residues. Germline trimming cut 4 bases from V and 8 bases from J; bases unmatched to any gene: 11. The germline V gene encodes CDR1 SGHDT and CDR2 YYEEEE. The CDR3 DNA sequence: TGTGCCAGCAGCCCCGATTCTAGCGGGAGGTGGTATGAGCAGTTCTTC. Its protein product is CASSPDSSGRWYEQFF.

A note on this clonotype: A read error may account for a junction end that differs from germline. The J gene is TRBJ2-1, the V gene TRBV5-1, with D perhaps TRBD2 (6 bases). In germline, CDR1 is SGHRS, CDR2 YFSETQ. This CDR3 spans 15 amino acids. The CDR3 nucleotides are TGCACCAGCAGCTTGCTAGCGAGCTCCTACAATGAGCAGTTCTTC. Translated: CTSSLLASSYNEQFF.

This clonotype was counted a few times. The chain links TRBV19 to TRBJ2-1; possibly TRBD1 for D (5 bases). Looked up from germline, CDR1 is LNHDA and CDR2 is SQIVND (reference sequence). V was cut by 4 bases and J by 7 bases, with 11 bases left in between. This CDR3 contains 13 residues. The CDR3 reads CASSTGNLNEQFF. The CDR3 coding sequence is TGTGCCAGTAGTACAGGGAATTTGAATGAGCAGTTCTTC. Based on the CDR3 plus reference TRBV19 and TRBJ2-1, the full variable domain is DGGITQSPKYLFRKEGQNVTLSCEQNLNHDAMYWYRQDPGQGLRLIYYSQIVNDFQKGDIAEGYSVSREKKESFPLTVTSAQKNPTAFYLCASSTGNLNEQFFGPGTRLTVL.

This clonotype was counted at least ten times. This rearrangement joins TRBV2 to TRBJ1-1; perhaps TRBD1 as D (6 bases). Trimming shortened V by 3 bases and J by 2 bases, and 10 bases separated the two germline ends. There are 14 residues in the CDR3. Germline CDR1 is SNHLY and CDR2 is FYNNEI. The CDR3 nucleotides read TGTGCCAGCAGTGAGGGGACATACAACACTGAAGCTTTCTTT. Translating it yields CASSEGTYNTEAFF.

The chain recombines TRBV20-1 with TRBJ2-7; D is possibly TRBD2 (5 bases). Looked up from germline, CDR1 is DFQATT and CDR2 is SNEGSKA (reference sequence). Trimming stripped 3 bases from V and 6 bases from J, with 15 bases between. The CDR3 has 13 residues. CDR3 residues: CSARRSLDSEQYF. The CDR3 DNA sequence: TGCAGTGCTAGGCGATCACTAGATAGCGAGCAGTACTTC.

Remarks on this clonotype: This may stem from a read error, because a much larger clone lies one nucleotide away. The chain carries TRBV12-3 or TRBV12-4 and TRBJ1-3, with D unclear. Trimming left V 7 bases short and J 3 bases short, with 19 bases between. The CDR3 has 16 residues. The CDR3 region has the DNA TGTGCCAGCAATGTTGCAGCAAGGAGCTATGGAAACACCATATATTTT. This codes for CASNVAARSYGNTIYF.

The J gene is TRBJ1-1, the V gene TRBV11-2, with D maybe TRBD1 (6 bases). CDR3 length: 14 amino acids. The germline V gene has CDR1 SGHAT and CDR2 FQNNGV. This CDR3 reads CASRPGMGAQEAFF. CDR3 DNA: TGTGCTAGCCGCCCCGGGATGGGGGCACAAGAAGCTTTCTTT.

This clonotype has just one count. The conserved final phenylalanine or tryptophan is absent from the CDR3, which likely points to a read error. This rearrangement joins TRBV2 to TRBJ2-1, with D possibly TRBD2 on 5 matching bases. This CDR3 has 11 residues. CDR1 is SNHLY and CDR2 is FYNNEI in the germline V gene. The V end lost 10 bases, the J end lost 7 bases, and 11 bases lay between the germline ends. CDR3: CATQRENEQFL. CDR3 DNA sequence: TGTGCCACCCAGAGGGAGAATGAGCAGTTCCTC.

The chain has TRBV28 and TRBJ1-1; D possibly corresponds to TRBD1 (6 bases). Germline-derived CDR1 and CDR2 are MDHEN and SYDVKM. The CDR3 covers 16 residues. Trimming cost V 3 bases and J 5 bases, with 19 bases left between them. In DNA form, the CDR3 reads TGTGCCAGCAGTTTTACCAGGGGACGATTAGGGACTGAAGCTTTCTTT. This sequence encodes CASSFTRGRLGTEAFF.

Details on this clonotype: One end of the junction is discordant with germline, which a read error may explain. This chain uses TRBV6-5 with TRBJ1-2, with 9 nucleotides matching TRBD1. The CDR3 length is 14 residues. Germline V gene data show CDR1 as MNHEY and CDR2 as SVGAGI. CDR3 loop: CASSPQGAGYDYTF. The CDR3 region has the DNA TGTGCCAGCAGTCCACAGGGGGCAGGGTATGACTACACCTTC.

Only a few counts were recorded for this clonotype. One base away lies a much larger clone, so this may be a sequencing read error. The CDR3 carries no conserved terminal phenylalanine or tryptophan, so it likely arises from a read error. The V gene is TRBV6-2 or TRBV6-3, the J gene TRBJ2-2; D is uncertain. The germline V gene has CDR1 MNHEY and CDR2 SVGEGT. The CDR3 is 12 amino acids. Trimming removed 7 bases from V and 9 bases from J, with 12 bases in between. CDR3 in DNA: TGTGCCAGCACCGAAGGGTACCGGGAGCTGTTTTCT. This codes for CASTEGYRELFS.

Concerning this clonotype: Likely a read error: the CDR3 ends without its conserved phenylalanine or tryptophan. The chain recombines TRBV29-1 with TRBJ2-1, with 8 bases that match TRBD1. CDR1 SQVTM and CDR2 ANQGSEA come from the germline V gene. This CDR3 comprises 13 residues. CDR3 sequence: CGVEWDRNNEQFL. CDR3 coding DNA: TGCGGCGTTGAGTGGGACAGGAACAATGAGCAGTTCTTA.

The chain combines TRBV20-1 with TRBJ2-6; D is perhaps TRBD1 (6 bases). With 3 bases removed from V and 0 bases from J, the gap between germline ends came to 15 bases. CDR3 length equals 17 residues. The V gene's germline CDR1 is DFQATT and CDR2 SNEGSKA (reference sequence). This CDR3 is CSASGRVGASGANVLTF. The CDR3 DNA follows: TGCAGTGCTAGTGGTCGGGTGGGGGCCTCTGGGGCCAACGTCCTGACTTTC.

J is TRBJ2-5 and V is TRBV5-1, with TRBD2 matching 10 bases. CDR3 size: 17 residues. V dropped 5 bases and J dropped 4; count of bases not matched to a gene: 14. Germline-derived CDR1 and CDR2 are SGHRS and YFSETQ. The CDR3 here is CASRSGRGSGRSETQYF. The CDR3 DNA reads as TGCGCCAGCAGGTCCGGCAGGGGTAGCGGGAGGTCAGAGACCCAGTACTTC.

Comments on this clonotype: A much more abundant neighbour one base away suggests this may be a read error. The rearrangement joins TRBV6-6 to TRBJ1-4; possibly TRBD1 for D (5 bases). From germline, CDR1 is MNHNY and CDR2 SVGAGI (reference sequence). The CDR3 has 16 amino acids. V gave up 4 bases and J gave up 5 bases, with 17 bases separating them. The CDR3 coding sequence is TGTGCCAGCAGTTGCTCGCCGGTGGGGCGGAATGAAAAACTGTTTTTT. This translates into CASSCSPVGRNEKLFF.

About this clonotype: A much larger clone lies a single base off, so this may be a read error. J is TRBJ1-1 and V is TRBV4-1; weak D call: TRBD1 (5 bases). V was clipped by 0 bases and J by 5 bases, with 19 bases between them. Germline-derived CDR1 and CDR2 are MGHRA and YSYEKL. This CDR3 contains 17 residues. CDR3 bases: TGCGCCAGCAGCCAAGATCCTCGGAGGGGCGGGAAGACTGAAGCTTTCTTT. This encodes CASSQDPRRGGKTEAFF.

Note on this clonotype: A read error may be the cause here, since a much bigger clone is one base away. A read error is likely, as this CDR3 ends without the conserved phenylalanine or tryptophan. J is TRBJ2-7 and V is TRBV6-1; the D gene could be TRBD1 or TRBD2 (5 bases each). The germline CDR1 and CDR2 sequences are MNHNS and SASEGT. This CDR3 comprises 14 residues. Trimming stripped 5 bases from V and 0 bases from J, with 11 bases between. This CDR3 is CASSRDHSSYEQYL. In DNA form, the CDR3 reads TGTGCCAGCAGTAGGGACCATTCCTCCTACGAGCAGTACTTA.

Points on this clonotype: As the CDR3 is not closed by the conserved phenylalanine or tryptophan, this likely results from a read error. The V and J genes are TRBV11-1 and TRBJ2-7; TRBD2 matches 9 bases. Unmatched junction bases numbered 5, after V lost 5 bases and J lost 3 bases. The length of the CDR3 is 14 residues. Germline loops: CDR1 SGHAT, CDR2 FQDESV (reference sequence). CDR3 loop: CASSASGTVYEQYL. The CDR3 DNA sequence: TGTGCCAGCAGCGCTAGCGGGACGGTCTACGAGCAGTACCTC.

Concerning this clonotype itself: The junction and the germline gene differ at one end; a read error may be behind it. The rearrangement joins TRBV11-3 to TRBJ2-2; a possible D gene is TRBD2 (5 bases). Looked up from germline, CDR1 is SGHNT and CDR2 is YENEEA. The CDR3 spans 13 residues. CDR3 region: CASSLSLAGELFF. As DNA, the CDR3 is TGTGCCAGCAGCTTAAGTCTGGCCGGGGAGCTCTTTTTT.

This clonotype turned up a few times. The chain couples TRBV11-2 to TRBJ1-2; D gene unclear. Per the germline V gene, CDR1 is SGHAT and CDR2 is FQNNGV. V lost 3 bases, J lost 4 bases, and 15 bases lay in between. This CDR3 is built from 15 residues. The CDR3 reads CASSLVGNLVYGYTF. The CDR3 DNA follows: TGTGCCAGCAGCTTGGTTGGGAACCTCGTCTATGGCTACACCTTC.

Concerning this clonotype: An end of the junction differs from the germline gene, which may be a read error. This chain joins TRBV28 and TRBJ2-4, with D uncertain. The CDR3 is 15 residues long. Germline CDR1 and CDR2: MDHEN and SYDVKM. CDR3 in amino acids: CDSSPLKVAKNIQYF. DNA of the CDR3: TGTGACAGCAGCCCTCTTAAGGTAGCCAAAAACATCCAGTACTTC. Supplemented by reference TRBV28 and TRBJ2-4, the full variable domain reads DVKVTQSSRYLVKRTGEKVFLECVQDMDHENMFWYRQDPGLGLRLIYFSYDVKMKEKGDIPEGYSVSREKKERFSLILESASTNQTSMYLCDSSPLKVAKNIQYFGAGTRLSVL.

V usage is TRBV7-9 and J usage is TRBJ2-7; the D is unclear. V lost 4 bases and J 6 bases, leaving 7 bases between the germline ends. The CDR3 runs 11 residues. From germline, CDR1 is SEHNR and CDR2 FQNEAQ (reference sequence). CDR3 nucleotide sequence: TGTGCCAGCAGCTCTACCACCGAGCAGTACTTC. Protein product: CASSSTTEQYF.

The genes are TRBV11-2 and TRBJ2-3; D remains unclear. Trimming stripped 8 bases from V and 2 bases from J, with 17 bases between. CDR3 length: 15 residues. Germline V lookup: CDR1 SGHAT, CDR2 FQNNGV. The CDR3 here is CASGTHGSDTDTQYF. CDR3 bases: TGTGCCAGCGGCACACATGGATCAGACACAGATACGCAGTATTTT.

As regards this clonotype: A junction boundary mismatches the germline segment, possibly from a read error. The rearrangement links TRBV11-2 to TRBJ2-3, with D maybe TRBD2 (7 bases). CDR1 is SGHAT, CDR2 FQNNGV, per germline. This CDR3 contains 16 residues. This CDR3 is CTSSSLRGGSADMQYF. The CDR3 DNA sequence: TGTACCAGCAGCTCCTTGAGGGGGGGGAGCGCAGATATGCAGTATTTT. The whole variable domain, remainder taken from reference TRBV11-2 and TRBJ2-3, is EAGVAQSPRYKIIEKRQSVAFWCNPISGHATLYWYQQILGQGPKLLIQFQNNGVVDDSQLPKDRFSAERLKGVDSTLKIQPAKLEDSAVYLCTSSSLRGGSADMQYFGPGTRLTVL.

This clonotype was seen more than once but under ten times. V gene TRBV30 combines with J gene TRBJ1-1; D ambiguous. Per the germline V gene, CDR1 is GTSNPN and CDR2 is SVGIG (reference sequence). The CDR3 has 13 amino acids. Trimming cost V 2 bases and J 1 base, with 8 bases left between them. CDR3 sequence reads: CAWSPDPNTEAFF. Here the CDR3 DNA reads TGTGCCTGGAGTCCAGATCCGAACACTGAAGCTTTCTTT.